This TCR beta chain was sequenced during a study of blood T cell repertoires in COVID-19 (dated by TCRdb to 2018 to 2020). With regard to the full study: Samples covering the acute and convalescent phases of COVID-19 were provided by collaborators in the United States, Italy and Spain. The material from the prospective study consisted of cDNA or gDNA derived from T cells, B-cell-depleted T cells, or PBMCs. A freely available public database, intended as a resource for researchers studying the immune response to SARS-CoV-2, is where the repertoires were released. Subjects who had been exposed to COVID-19, were actively infected with it, or had recovered from it provided the deeply sampled blood TCRbeta repertoires that made up the dataset. Where available, HLA class I and class II types were taken from metadata supplied by the sample provider and were not determined by assay-based typing. A de-identified subject ID, COVID-19 status, age in years and sex were almost always included in the sample metadata. The samples were drawn from two sources: the first 160 participants of the ongoing ImmuneRACE study, and over 950 subjects contributed by 6 global collaborators. The paper's findings and limits, for the study overall: The amount of clinical and demographic metadata varied by source and participant and was provided uncurated.

The collaborating institutions used their own protocols to collect whole blood in K2EDTA tubes. For TCRbeta analysis, collaborators shipped samples as frozen whole blood, isolated PBMCs, or DNA extracted from either of those sample types. TCRbeta CDR3 regions were amplified from genomic DNA by means of the immunoSEQ Assay, a bias-controlled multiplex PCR. Per the source publication's procedure: The number of nucleated cells in each sample was estimated from the amplification of reference gene primers within the assay. To quantify the absolute abundance of each unique TCRbeta CDR3 rearrangement, sequence reads were collapsed and filtered. For each sample, productive Simpson clonality was calculated as the square root of Simpson's diversity index across productive rearrangements. Not all clones reach the TCRdb copy of this immuneACCESS table, which keeps in-frame sequences only. Checked studies attribute under half of the gap to unresolved V genes and leave the rest unexplained. Clone size and the V and J calls come from that table; the DNA yielded D and trimming. This sample holds some 150,000 clones; roughly 85% were observed only once. In total, the top ten clones hold roughly 2.7% of the sample.

With regard to this clone: The antigen it binds to is not known. No qualities accompany the bases; no much larger clone lies one base away.

From the cysteine through the phenylalanine, the CDR3 covers 12 amino acids. The retained sequence is limited to the CDR3, 36 bases, with the frame set at the first base. The V end loses 5 bases and the J end loses 6 bases, and a stretch of 13 bases separates them. Based on the germline V gene (reference sequence), the CDR1 and CDR2 sequences are GTSNPN and SVGIG. The sequence joins TRBV30 to TRBJ1-1, and possibly TRBD1, on 5 matching bases. This clonotype was sampled from a human donor with acute or convalescent COVID-19. The donor label of this sample is uncertain. The sequencing input was peripheral blood. The nucleotides are TGTGCCTGGGGGGTGGGGGAGGCTGAAGCTTTCTTT. Its protein is CAWGVGEAEAFF. Beyond the CDR3, the reference TRBV30 and TRBJ1-1 genes provide the residues; the full variable domain reads: SQTIHQWPATLVQPVGSPLSLECTVEGTSNPNLYWYRQAAGRGLQLLFYSVGIGQISSEVPQNLSASRPQDRQFILSSKKLLLSDSGFYLCAWGVGEAEAFFGQGTRLTVV.